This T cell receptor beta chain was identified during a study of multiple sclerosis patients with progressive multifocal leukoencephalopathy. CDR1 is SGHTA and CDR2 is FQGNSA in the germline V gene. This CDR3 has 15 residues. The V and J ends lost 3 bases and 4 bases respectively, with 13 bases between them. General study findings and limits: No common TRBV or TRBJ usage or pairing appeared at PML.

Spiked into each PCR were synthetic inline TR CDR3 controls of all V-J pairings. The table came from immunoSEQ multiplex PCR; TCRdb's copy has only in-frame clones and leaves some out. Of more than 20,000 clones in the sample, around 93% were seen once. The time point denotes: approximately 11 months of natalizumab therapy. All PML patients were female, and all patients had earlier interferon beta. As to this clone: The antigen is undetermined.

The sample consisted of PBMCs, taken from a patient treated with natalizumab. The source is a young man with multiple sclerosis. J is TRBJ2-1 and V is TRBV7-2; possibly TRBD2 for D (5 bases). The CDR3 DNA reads TGTGCCAGCAGCTTTAGCGCGAGAGGTTACAATGAGCAGTTCTTC. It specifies CASSFSARGYNEQFF. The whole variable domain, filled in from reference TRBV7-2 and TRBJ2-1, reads GAGVSQSPSNKVTEKGKDVELRCDPISGHTALYWYRQSLGQGLEFLIYFQGNSAPDKSGLPSDRFSAERTGGSVSTLTIQRTQQEDSAVYLCASSFSARGYNEQFFGPGTRLTVL.